This T cell receptor beta chain was captured in a study of T cell responses to AZD1222 COVID-19 vaccine (dated by TCRdb to the early 2020s). At the level of the whole study: AZD1222 recipients given second doses at about 4 weeks or at about 12 weeks were pooled, since spike-specific TCR depth and breadth were not found to differ between the two schedules. A total of 230 to 250 trial participants underwent TCR sequencing, of whom 200 to 220 received two doses of AZD1222 and about 25 received two doses of the MenACWY control vaccine. Trial participants were enrolled into age subgroups of 18-55, 56-69 and 70-plus years, which contained about 150, 27 and 61 TCR-sequenced participants, respectively. Points the paper makes about the study in general: The vaccine-associated CD4 TCRs covered the entire spike protein, and the dominant responses fell in regions 160-218 and 743-854. Spike-specific TCR breadth and depth rose significantly after two AZD1222 doses compared with day 0 and with MenACWY recipients. Participants were mostly white British, with more females than males. The authors suggested clonal diversity may have been underestimated. The 56-69-year group was small, and its depth increase did not reach significance, likely because of low power. Because no day 14 peak-response samples were available, the repertoires could be characterized only after the peak T cell response. Nearly half of unique spike-specific TCRs reportedly recognized epitopes outside regions mutated in the B.1.351 and B.1.1.7 variants. Only five to seven AZD1222 recipients were SARS-CoV-2 seropositive at baseline, limiting conclusions about previously exposed vaccinees.

Worth noting for this clone: Its target antigen remains unknown. No much larger clonotype is one base removed from it; base qualities were not supplied.

The CDR3 regions of human TCRbeta chains were subjected to immunosequencing. For the original study's pipeline: Repertoire TCRs were checked for matches against a reference library of SARS-CoV-2-specific TCRs that had been generated using the MIRA antigen-specificity platform. Breadth was defined as the fraction of unique TCRs that were SARS-CoV-2-associated, and depth was defined as the fraction of total T cells that were SARS-CoV-2-associated. Using the MIRA data, each spike-specific TCR was mapped to the spike region that the TCR reacts to and placed in a CD4 or CD8 class. Log10-transformed breadth and depth values were compared by one-way ANOVA with Sidak's multiple comparisons tests. TCRdb stores this immuneACCESS table with in-frame sequences only. Part of the clones is absent; in the studies checked, under half of the shortfall reflects unresolved V genes, and no reason is known for the rest. V and J calls and clone size are as listed in that table; D and trimming were resolved from the DNA. The sample table contains fewer than 150,000 clones; only one count was recorded for about 90% of them. The ten most abundant clones make up about 1.5% of the sample.

What this sample's time point label stands for: baseline before first vaccination. Vaccinee samples were obtained from the UK trials COV001 and COV002, which included a single-blind randomized controlled phase 2/3 trial of AZD1222 (ChAdOx1 nCoV-19) in healthy adults. Trial participant PBMC samples were collected at day 0 and day 28 after the second dose for TCRbeta chain sequencing. Sequencing used peripheral blood, obtained on day 0 of AZD1222 vaccination. The receptor was derived from an adult in good health.

CDR3 reads: CASSARALNTEAFF. The sequenced DNA: TGTGCCAGCAGCGCCCGGGCGCTGAACACTGAAGCTTTCTTT. The chain is assembled from TRBV9 and TRBJ1-1, with the D segment identity uncertain. CDR1 and CDR2 (SGDLS, YYNGEE) derive from the germline V gene. Including the terminal cysteine and phenylalanine, the CDR3 comprises 14 residues. The kept DNA is CDR3 alone, 42 bases in frame from the first base. A distance of 9 bases separates the germline ends of V and J, which lose 3 bases and 0 bases respectively.